The next 3 T cell receptor beta chains were all read from a single sample in a study of shared T cell receptors in the human thymus. Profiled with immunoSEQ multiplex PCR; TCRdb holds only in-frame clones, not every one. This sample yields some 760,000 clones, of which approximately 83% are seen a single time; more than 0.01% belongs to the top ten. In addition, the sample was reused for a study of human thymus T cells.

Sample: thymocytes. The receptors derive from a girl less than two years old with a congenital heart defect.

As to this clone: At one end, the junction sequence differs from germline, possibly due to a read error. The chain couples TRBV5-1 to TRBJ1-1; 7 positions agree with TRBD1. The CDR3 runs 15 residues. CDR1 is SGHRS and CDR2 is YFSETQ in the germline V gene. CDR3 in amino acids: CASSSHATGNTGAFF. DNA of the CDR3: TGCGCCAGCAGCTCACACGCGACAGGGAACACTGGAGCTTTCTTT.

The rearrangement joins TRBV9 to TRBJ2-1; 11 bases agree with TRBD1. This CDR3 spans 15 amino acids. Trimming cost V 3 bases and J 9 bases; bases outside gene matches: 8. CDR1 and CDR2 from the germline V gene are SGDLS and YYNGEE. The CDR3 DNA reads as TGTGCCAGCAGCGCCGAGGACAGGGGGCAATTTGAGCAGTTCTTC. Translation: CASSAEDRGQFEQFF. Variable domain in full (rest from reference TRBV9 and TRBJ2-1): DSGVTQTPKHLITATGQRVTLRCSPRSGDLSVYWYQQSLDQGLQFLIQYYNGEERAKGNILERFSAQQFPDLHSELNLSSLELGDSALYFCASSAEDRGQFEQFFGPGTRLTVL.

V gene TRBV29-1 combines with J gene TRBJ1-5; TRBD1 matches 8 bases. CDR3 length: 13 amino acids. With 6 bases clipped from V and 7 bases from J, the junction kept 8 bases outside the gene matches. Germline CDR1 is SQVTM and CDR2 is ANQGSEA. CDR3 coding DNA: TGCAGCGTCAGGGGGCTGGGCGAACAGCCCCAGCATTTT. Protein sequence: CSVRGLGEQPQHF.